Listed below are T cell receptor beta chains from one sample, sequenced in a study of blood T cell repertoires in COVID-19. The data were produced by immunoSEQ multiplex PCR, yet TCRdb's version contains in-frame clones alone and is incomplete. The sample contains some 250,000 clones, about 90% of which appear only once. Sample: PBMCs or T cells enriched from blood (not recorded which). The receptors originated from a human donor in a cohort exposed to, infected with or recovered from COVID-19 (not recorded which). The donor label of this sample is uncertain. The CDR3 runs from the conserved cysteine through the conserved F or W. D genes are given only for firm matches. Clone size appears in some rows only: once, few, many, or a class for an expanded clone.

length,V,D,J,size,CDR3,DNA
13,TRBV3-1/TRBV3-2,TRBD2,TRBJ2-5,once,CASSPNRGGTQYF,TGTGCCAGCAGCCCAAACCGGGGGGGGACCCAGTACTTC
15,TRBV7-9,TRBD1,TRBJ2-7,NA,CASSLVGTDSYEQYF,TGTGCCAGCAGCTTAGTAGGGACAGACTCCTACGAGCAGTACTTC
13,TRBV29-1,NA,TRBJ1-5,NA,CSVEDRVGQPQHF,TGCAGCGTTGAAGACCGGGTAGGTCAGCCCCAGCATTTT
16,TRBV7-6,NA,TRBJ2-3,NA,CASSLGRGRVSDTQYF,TGTGCCAGCAGCTTAGGTAGGGGCAGGGTCTCAGATACGCAGTATTTT
17,TRBV4-1,TRBD2,TRBJ2-2,NA,CASSQGLAGVVRGELFF,TGCGCCAGCAGCCAAGGACTAGCGGGGGTCGTACGGGGGGAGCTGTTTTTT
14,TRBV19,TRBD1,TRBJ1-1,NA,CASSAGQGESEAFF,TGTGCCAGTAGTGCAGGACAGGGGGAGTCTGAAGCTTTCTTT
15,TRBV18,NA,TRBJ1-1,once,CASSPLVGGDTEAFF,TGTGCCAGCTCACCACTGGTCGGGGGGGACACTGAAGCTTTCTTT
17,TRBV2,TRBD2,TRBJ2-3,NA,CASSAYSQRGVTDTQYF,TGTGCCAGCAGTGCCTATTCTCAGCGGGGGGTCACAGATACGCAGTATTTT
17,TRBV25-1,NA,TRBJ2-1,NA,CASSAKYRASSYNEQFF,TGTGCCAGCAGTGCCAAATACAGGGCAAGCTCCTACAATGAGCAGTTCTTC
12,TRBV18,NA,TRBJ1-2,NA,CASSSIGYGYTF,TGTGCCAGCTCTAGCATCGGCTATGGCTACACCTTC
15,TRBV30,TRBD1,TRBJ2-4,NA,CAWSPGQGHGNIQYF,TGTGCCTGGAGCCCGGGACAGGGGCACGGAAACATTCAGTACTTC
13,TRBV18,TRBD1,TRBJ1-1,NA,CASSLGTGEEAFF,TGTGCCAGCTCACTCGGGACAGGGGAGGAAGCTTTCTTT
12,TRBV6-5,NA,TRBJ2-5,NA,CASSYNTETQYF,TGTGCCAGCAGTTACAACACGGAGACCCAGTACTTC
14,TRBV5-1,NA,TRBJ2-7,once,CASSLEGGFYEQYF,TGCGCCAGCAGCTTGGAAGGCGGGTTCTACGAGCAGTACTTC
12,TRBV2,NA,TRBJ2-1,NA,CASISSLDEQFF,TGTGCCAGCATAAGTAGCCTCGATGAGCAGTTCTTC
13,TRBV18,TRBD1,TRBJ1-1,few,CASSGQGANEAFF,TGTGCCAGCTCCGGACAGGGGGCGAATGAAGCTTTCTTT
16,TRBV5-6,TRBD2,TRBJ2-1,NA,CASSLRLAGDYNEQFF,TGTGCCAGCAGCCTCAGACTAGCGGGGGACTACAATGAGCAGTTCTTC
14,TRBV5-4,NA,TRBJ1-2,NA,CASSSWGGAYGYTF,TGTGCCAGCAGTTCCTGGGGGGGAGCCTATGGCTACACCTTC
13,TRBV30,NA,TRBJ1-1,once,CAWSVSRGGEAFF,TGTGCCTGGAGTGTAAGTCGCGGGGGTGAAGCTTTCTTT
13,TRBV6-6,NA,TRBJ1-1,NA,CASSSIRTDEAFF,TGTGCCAGCAGTTCGATACGAACTGATGAAGCTTTCTTT
12,TRBV30,NA,TRBJ1-6,once,CAWSVSDSPLHF,TGTGCCTGGAGTGTATCGGATTCACCCCTCCACTTT
15,TRBV19,TRBD1,TRBJ1-5,NA,CASSTRTGGGQPQHF,TGTGCCAGTAGCACCCGGACAGGGGGCGGACAGCCCCAGCATTTT
17,TRBV19,NA,TRBJ1-5,NA,CASTSGGVGGRGQPQHF,TGTGCCAGTACCTCGGGGGGAGTGGGTGGTAGAGGTCAGCCCCAGCATTTT
13,TRBV7-8,NA,TRBJ1-1,once,CASSPRRNTEAFF,TGTGCCAGCAGCCCCCGGAGGAACACTGAAGCTTTCTTT
15,TRBV10-3,TRBD1,TRBJ2-1,NA,CAISEGTGVYNEQFF,TGTGCCATCAGTGAGGGGACAGGGGTTTACAATGAGCAGTTCTTC
14,TRBV5-1,TRBD1,TRBJ2-1,NA,CATQPGQGYNEQFF,TGCGCCACCCAACCGGGACAGGGATACAATGAGCAGTTCTTC
14,TRBV10-3,TRBD2,TRBJ2-1,NA,CAIRGLAGGNEQFF,TGTGCCATCAGGGGACTAGCGGGAGGCAATGAGCAGTTCTTC
15,TRBV7-5,NA,TRBJ1-6,NA,CARSLHRVDNSPLHF,TGTGCCAGAAGCCTTCACAGGGTGGATAATTCACCCCTCCACTTT
13,TRBV5-1,NA,TRBJ1-6,NA,CASRESYNSPLHF,TGCGCCAGCCGGGAATCCTATAATTCACCCCTCCACTTT
13,TRBV2,NA,TRBJ1-2,NA,CASTYSGFYGYTF,TGTGCCAGCACCTACTCGGGTTTTTATGGCTACACCTTC
13,TRBV6-4,TRBD2,TRBJ2-1,once,CASSIASGDEQFF,TGTGCCAGCAGTATTGCTAGCGGGGATGAGCAGTTCTTC
15,TRBV20-1,NA,TRBJ2-2,once,CSASRGTANTGELFF,TGCAGTGCTAGTCGCGGGACAGCGAACACCGGGGAGCTGTTTTTT
12,TRBV29-1,NA,TRBJ1-2,once,CSVVTGNYGYTF,TGCAGCGTTGTTACAGGGAACTATGGCTACACCTTC
15,TRBV7-9,TRBD1,TRBJ1-1,NA,CASSSTTGGNTEAFF,TGTGCCAGCAGCTCCACAACAGGGGGAAACACTGAAGCTTTCTTT
17,TRBV4-1,TRBD1,TRBJ1-5,NA,CASSPNPGQGYNQPQHF,TGCGCCAGCAGCCCAAACCCCGGACAGGGGTACAATCAGCCCCAGCATTTT
15,TRBV7-8,NA,TRBJ1-3,NA,CASRSRGISGNTIYF,TGTGCCAGCAGGTCACGGGGGATCTCTGGAAACACCATATATTTT
14,TRBV27,TRBD1,TRBJ1-2,NA,CASSDPGGNYGYTF,TGTGCCAGCAGCGATCCAGGGGGTAACTATGGCTACACCTTC
15,TRBV6-1,TRBD2,TRBJ2-4,NA,CASSEREGEPNIQYF,TGTGCCAGCAGTGAAAGGGAGGGAGAACCAAACATTCAGTACTTC
13,TRBV19,TRBD1,TRBJ2-3,NA,CASTTGGTDTQYF,TGTGCCAGTACTACAGGGGGCACAGATACGCAGTATTTT
12,TRBV6-5,NA,TRBJ2-2,NA,CASSADTGELFF,TGTGCCAGCAGCGCGGACACCGGGGAGCTGTTTTTT
13,TRBV30,TRBD1,TRBJ1-1,NA,CAWGGQGGTEAFF,TGTGCCTGGGGAGGACAGGGGGGGACTGAAGCTTTCTTT
14,TRBV5-5,TRBD2,TRBJ2-5,NA,CASSPGTSYETQYF,TGTGCCAGCAGCCCCGGGACTAGCTATGAGACCCAGTACTTC
17,TRBV30,TRBD1,TRBJ1-1,NA,CAWSVLWQGAKNTEAFF,TGTGCCTGGAGTGTACTTTGGCAGGGGGCAAAGAACACTGAAGCTTTCTTT
15,TRBV6-5,NA,TRBJ1-1,NA,CASSLHGRADTEAFF,TGTGCCAGCAGTCTACACGGCAGGGCGGACACTGAAGCTTTCTTT
16,TRBV5-6,NA,TRBJ1-5,NA,CASSLGGGTGNQPQHF,TGTGCCAGCAGCTTGGGTGGAGGGACTGGCAATCAGCCCCAGCATTTT
15,TRBV3-1/TRBV3-2,TRBD1,TRBJ2-2,NA,CASSRQGADTGELFF,TGTGCCAGCAGCCGACAGGGGGCGGACACCGGGGAGCTGTTTTTT
15,TRBV21-1,NA,TRBJ2-2,once,CASSKPGQGAGELFF,TGTGCCAGCAGCAAACCGGGACAGGGGGCCGGGGAGCTGTTTTTT